Following are 23 T cell receptor beta chains from one sample sequenced in a study of blood T cells in healthy people across ages. Together with a sample-barcoded 5' primer, a J-beta primer mix was included in a second PCR lasting about 6 to 11 cycles. TCRdb itself ran the 5' RACE reads through MiXCR, one entry per CDR3 protein. The sample carries roughly 1,800,000 distinct CDR3 sequences, 40% to 55% recorded once. The sample comprised blood. The receptors were gathered from a woman aged 35 to 49 in good health.

This chain uses TRBV7-2 with TRBJ1-4; weak D call: TRBD1 (6 bases). The germline CDR1 and CDR2 sequences are SGHTA and FQGNSA. V dropped 1 base and J dropped 7 bases, with 10 bases sitting between them. This CDR3 has 14 amino acids. CDR3 loop: CASSLGGHSEKLFF. The CDR3 DNA reads as TGTGCCAGCAGCTTAGGGGGGCACAGTGAAAAACTGTTTTTT.

The chain is built from TRBV20-1 and TRBJ2-7; tentatively, D is TRBD2 (5 bases). From germline, CDR1 is DFQATT and CDR2 SNEGSKA (reference sequence). Trimming shortened V by 5 bases and J by 7 bases, and 18 bases separated the two germline ends. This CDR3 is built from 13 residues. The CDR3 DNA follows: TGCAGTGCTGTCGGACCGGAGGTGGGGGAGCAGTACTTC. It yields the protein CSAVGPEVGEQYF.

V is TRBV11-2 and J is TRBJ2-5; D possibly matches TRBD1 or TRBD2 (5 bases each). V was cut by 7 bases and J by 4 bases, with 16 bases left in between. CDR3 length: 14 residues. Germline V CDR1 and CDR2: SGHAT, FQNNGV. This CDR3 is CASNKFGGTETQYF. CDR3 in DNA: TGTGCCAGCAACAAATTTGGGGGAACAGAGACCCAGTACTTC.

V gene TRBV5-1 combines with J gene TRBJ2-1; 12 bases agree with TRBD2. J lost 0 bases, V lost 1 base, and 2 bases had no gene match. This CDR3 has 17 amino acids. Germline-derived CDR1 and CDR2 are SGHRS and YFSETQ. Here the CDR3 reads CASSLWTSGTSYNEQFF. The CDR3 DNA reads as TGCGCCAGCAGCTTGTGGACTAGCGGGACCTCCTACAATGAGCAGTTCTTC.

The V and J genes are TRBV18 and TRBJ1-1; D gene unclear. Deletions cut 6 bases from V and 0 bases from J, with 11 bases between. The CDR3 runs 14 residues. CDR1 KGHSH and CDR2 LQKENI come from the germline V gene. In DNA, the CDR3 is TGTGCCAGCTCGATTAGTAGGATGAACACTGAAGCTTTCTTT. Amino acid sequence: CASSISRMNTEAFF.

The genes are TRBV15 and TRBJ1-6; no clear D gene. Germline V gene sequence: CDR1 LNHNV, CDR2 YYDKDF (reference sequence). Trimming removed 5 bases at V and 8 bases at J, with 13 bases between. The CDR3 consists of 14 residues. Here the CDR3 reads CATSLSSMDSPLHF. CDR3 nucleotides: TGTGCCACCAGCCTGTCGTCTATGGATTCACCCCTCCACTTT.

The J gene is TRBJ2-7, the V gene TRBV6-1; D may match TRBD1 or TRBD2 (6 bases each). Germline assignment: CDR1 MNHNS and CDR2 SASEGT. Trimming stripped 2 bases from V and 2 bases from J, with 13 bases between. There are 15 residues in the CDR3. CDR3 sequence (DNA): TGTGCCAGCAGTGAAATGGGGGGCGCACCCTACGAGCAGTACTTC. Its protein is CASSEMGGAPYEQYF.

The J gene is TRBJ2-1, the V gene TRBV27; 9 nucleotides align to TRBD1. V gave up 6 bases and J gave up 9 bases; unmatched junction bases: 18. CDR1 and CDR2 from the germline V gene are MNHEY and SMNVEV (reference sequence). The CDR3 covers 17 residues. The CDR3 region is CASSPFPRQGGRGEQFF. The CDR3 DNA reads as TGTGCCAGCAGCCCTTTCCCTAGACAGGGGGGAAGGGGTGAGCAGTTCTTC.

The V call is TRBV6-6, the J call TRBJ2-1, with TRBD2 as a possible D gene (6 bases). Germline lookup yields CDR1 MNHNY and CDR2 SVGAGI (reference sequence). The CDR3 is 16 amino acids. V was shortened by 5 bases and J by 4 bases, with 18 bases between the two germline ends. The CDR3 DNA reads as TGTGCCAGCAGTCCTCGGGACGGACGGGGGTACAATGAGCAGTTCTTC. Residues: CASSPRDGRGYNEQFF.

Details on this clonotype: Its ends do not fully match the called genes, so a read error is possible. The chain carries TRBV20-1 and TRBJ2-1; 9 positions match TRBD1. Germline CDR1 reads DFQATT; CDR2 reads SNEGSKA (reference sequence). The CDR3 sequence is 13 residues long. CDR3 region: CNATAGTGNEQFF. In DNA form, the CDR3 reads TGCAATGCTACCGCCGGGACAGGGAATGAGCAGTTCTTC.

The chain joins TRBV28 to TRBJ2-1; D unresolved. The CDR3 has 13 amino acids. Germline V gene lookup returns CDR1 MDHEN and CDR2 SYDVKM. Trimming shortened V by 1 base and J by 10 bases, and 11 bases separated the two germline ends. The CDR3: CASSLSPTYEQFF. The CDR3 nucleotides are TGTGCCAGCAGTTTATCCCCTACCTACGAGCAGTTCTTC.

The chain uses TRBV14 and TRBJ1-2; TRBD1 might be the D (5 bases). V was cut by 4 bases and J by 4 bases, with 16 bases left in between. Per the germline V gene, CDR1 is SGHDN and CDR2 is FVKESK. This CDR3 has 15 residues. This CDR3 reads CASSLQGMGGYGYTF. In DNA, the CDR3 is TGTGCCAGCAGCCTCCAGGGAATGGGTGGCTATGGCTACACCTTC.

This chain joins TRBV7-2 and TRBJ2-7, with D possibly TRBD2 on 5 matching bases. This CDR3 contains 14 residues. V lost 2 bases and J lost 2, with 10 bases in between. CDR1 is SGHTA, CDR2 FQGNSA, per germline. In DNA form, the CDR3 reads TGTGCCAGCAGCTTAAGGTCTAGCACCTACGAGCAGTACTTC. Translating it yields CASSLRSSTYEQYF.

V gene TRBV15 combines with J gene TRBJ2-1, with TRBD2 identical over 12 bases. CDR1 and CDR2 from the germline V gene are LNHNV and YYDKDF (reference sequence). The CDR3 runs to 17 residues. J was trimmed by 9 bases and V by 0 bases; bases with no gene match: 9. The CDR3, as DNA: TGTGCCACCAGCAGAGATCTGGCTAGCGGGGGGGCTAGTGAGCAGTTCTTC. Translating it yields CATSRDLASGGASEQFF.

A few counts support this clonotype. The chain employs TRBV20-1 and TRBJ1-4; no definite D call. V lost 3 bases, J lost 1 base, and 6 bases lay in between. CDR3 size: 13 residues. The V gene's germline CDR1 is DFQATT and CDR2 SNEGSKA (reference sequence). CDR3 loop: CSASPETNEKLFF. The CDR3 nucleotides are TGCAGTGCTAGTCCCGAAACTAATGAAAAACTGTTTTTT.

The rearrangement links TRBV27 to TRBJ2-7; D possibly corresponds to TRBD1 (6 bases). The V end lost 4 bases, the J end lost 7 bases, and 20 bases lay between the germline ends. The CDR3 runs 15 residues. CDR1 is MNHEY and CDR2 is SMNVEV in the germline V gene (reference sequence). The CDR3 loop is CASSSGQPLTKEQYF. DNA for the CDR3: TGTGCCAGCAGTTCCGGACAGCCTCTTACGAAGGAGCAGTACTTC.

This clonotype was picked up one time. The J gene is TRBJ2-1, the V gene TRBV20-1; D is uncertain. CDR1 is DFQATT, CDR2 SNEGSKA, per germline (reference sequence). Trimming removed 5 bases from V and 9 bases from J, with 14 bases in between. The CDR3 covers 12 residues. The CDR3 bases are TGCAGTGCTGTAGGACGTGTTGGTGAGCAGTTCTTC. Encoded protein: CSAVGRVGEQFF.

This clonotype has a handful of counts. The J gene is TRBJ1-2, the V gene TRBV5-4, with D possibly TRBD1 on 5 matching bases. V dropped 4 bases and J dropped 4 bases, with 14 bases sitting between them. The CDR3 has 14 amino acids. The germline V gene has CDR1 SGHNT and CDR2 YYREEE (reference sequence). The CDR3 sequence is CASSLQGAVYGYTF. Written as DNA, the CDR3 is TGTGCCAGCAGCCTGCAAGGGGCTGTCTATGGCTACACCTTC.

The chain combines TRBV15 with TRBJ2-2; 12 nucleotides align to TRBD1. The CDR3 spans 17 residues. Germline trimming cut 0 bases from V and 9 bases from J; bases unmatched to any gene: 8. CDR1 LNHNV and CDR2 YYDKDF come from the germline V gene (reference sequence). The CDR3 loop is CATSRDLGTGGNWELFF. The CDR3, as DNA: TGTGCCACCAGCAGAGATCTTGGGACAGGGGGCAACTGGGAGCTGTTTTTT.

In regard to this clonotype: One junction end does not reproduce the germline sequence, and a read error may be involved. This sequence joins TRBV10-1 and TRBJ2-1; 12 nucleotides align to TRBD2. There are 15 residues in the CDR3. CDR1 is WNHNN, CDR2 SYGVQD, per germline (reference sequence). The CDR3 loop reads CASSRLAGVENEQFF. The CDR3 DNA reads TGTGCCAGCAGTCGACTAGCGGGGGTCGAGAATGAGCAATTCTTC.

Concerning this clonotype: This could be a read error, since a much larger clone is one nucleotide away. The J gene is TRBJ2-5, the V gene TRBV9; a possible D gene is TRBD1 (6 bases). Deletions cut 1 base from V and 0 bases from J, with 7 bases between. The CDR3 extends over 14 amino acids. CDR1 is SGDLS, CDR2 YYNGEE, per germline. The CDR3 nucleotides read TGTGCCAGCAGCGTACAGGGGAACCAAGAGACCCAGTACTTC. Translated, it gives CASSVQGNQETQYF.

This clonotype appeared many times. The DNA for the CDR3 is TGTGCCAGCAGCCCCCGGGACAGGGCCTACGAGCAGTACTTC. Translation: CASSPRDRAYEQYF. The V call is TRBV7-2, the J call TRBJ2-7; 9 positions agree with TRBD1. V shed 5 bases and J 2 bases; nucleotides not matched to a gene: 4. The CDR3 contains 14 residues. From germline, CDR1 is SGHTA and CDR2 FQGNSA. Using reference TRBV7-2 and TRBJ2-7 for the parts outside the CDR3, the full variable domain is GAGVSQSPSNKVTEKGKDVELRCDPISGHTALYWYRQSLGQGLEFLIYFQGNSAPDKSGLPSDRFSAERTGGSVSTLTIQRTQQEDSAVYLCASSPRDRAYEQYFGPGTRLTVT.

The chain employs TRBV6-1 and TRBJ2-5; D is possibly TRBD1 (8 bases). The V end was cut by 4 bases, the J end by 4 bases, with 13 bases between. Germline V gene sequence: CDR1 MNHNS, CDR2 SASEGT. The CDR3 spans 14 residues. The chain's CDR3 is CASSGTGRGETQYF. CDR3 nucleotides: TGTGCCAGCAGTGGGACAGGGAGGGGAGAGACCCAGTACTTC.